The clone carrying this T cell receptor (beta chain) was found a few times. Antigen: not known. The CDR3 spans 14 residues. V gave up 3 bases and J gave up 5 bases, with 13 bases separating them. From germline, CDR1 is LNHDA and CDR2 SQIVND (reference sequence). TCRdb independently ran MiXCR on the 5' RACE reads; one entry per CDR3 protein. Altogether some 200,000 distinct CDR3 sequences are present, roughly 7.5% being singletons, with the ten largest covering about 2%. This sample was taken from a study of identical twins. General observations from the study: Cord blood beta clonotypes present at high abundance carried fewer insertions; no such pattern appeared in memory repertoires.

The sample also formed part of further work on yellow fever vaccine responses in identical twins.

V and J are TRBV19 and TRBJ2-5; D assignment may be TRBD1 or TRBD2 (6 bases each). Sequencing used memory (CD45RO+) T cells sorted from blood. The source of this sequence is a woman younger than 30 in good health. CDR3 bases: TGTGCCAGTAGTATCGGAGGAGGGGGGGAGACCCAGTACTTC. Translated, it gives CASSIGGGGETQYF.